This T cell receptor (beta chain) was recovered during a study of cytomegalovirus exposure and HLA in healthy donors. Study background: Earlier work reported some 110 million unique TCR beta sequences from about 180 million T cells. Unique TCRs numbering around 85 million, obtained from HLA-typed donors, made up an early data release.

PCR employed 60 Vbeta and 13 Jbeta primers. This table comes from immunoSEQ multiplex PCR, and its TCRdb copy is limited to in-frame clones, with some not included. The sample yields some 150,000 clones, just under 80% seen once. Study findings and constraints: In a later analysis, the majority of CMV-associated beta chains seemingly showed HLA restriction.

Notes on this clone: Its antigen is unidentified.

The CDR3 has 14 amino acids. Unmatched junction bases numbered 3, after V lost 0 bases and J lost 2 bases. CDR1 GTSNPN and CDR2 SVGIG come from the germline V gene (reference sequence). This sequence originates from a male donor in good health and CMV-seronegative. The V call is TRBV30, the J call TRBJ2-7, with 8 bases fitting TRBD1. The source material was PBMCs. CDR3 coding DNA: TGTGCCTGGAGTGTAGGGACAGGTACCTACGAGCAGTACTTC. Translation gives CAWSVGTGTYEQYF.